What follows are 23 T cell receptor beta chains derived from one specimen sequenced in a study of human T cells and chemical hapten exposure. TCRdb passed the RACE reads through MiXCR, listing each CDR3 protein once. Found here are roughly 160,000 distinct CDR3 sequences, roughly 15% of them singletons; the top ten hold 1.7%. Time point here: patch test 1, 2 weeks after DPC sensitization. Treatment described: therapeutic diphenylcyclopropenone sensitization with weekly scalp DPC. The sample was whole blood, taken in connection with sensitization to the hapten diphenylcyclopropenone (DPC). These receptors were obtained from a woman aged 25 to 39 with alopecia areata. Some clones in this sample may be carry-over from other donors' samples.

In its sample, this clonotype was seen many times. The V gene is TRBV11-2, the J gene TRBJ2-7; 9 bases are shared with TRBD1. The CDR3 loop spans 16 amino acids. Germline trimming cut 2 bases from V and 2 bases from J; bases unmatched to any gene: 7. CDR1 is SGHAT and CDR2 is FQNNGV in the germline V gene. The CDR3 DNA follows: TGTGCCAGCAGCTTAATGTCCGGGACAGGGACCTACGAGCAGTACTTC. Its translation: CASSLMSGTGTYEQYF.

The chain combines TRBV28 with TRBJ2-7; TRBD2 is a possible D gene (5 bases). Trimming stripped 10 bases from V and 3 bases from J, with 13 bases between. CDR3 length: 12 amino acids. Germline V lookup: CDR1 MDHEN, CDR2 SYDVKM. The CDR3 is CATSTGIYEQYF. CDR3 bases: TGTGCCACCTCAACGGGGATCTACGAGCAGTACTTC.

The table lists this clonotype with a few counts. The chain uses TRBV6-6 and TRBJ1-5; 9 bases align to TRBD1. V trimming: 5 bases; J trimming: 2 bases; junction bases outside the gene matches: 7. The CDR3 spans 16 residues. Germline V gene lookup returns CDR1 MNHNY and CDR2 SVGAGI (reference sequence). CDR3 sequence (DNA): TGTGCCAGCAGTGCACAGGGGGCATGGGGCAATCAGCCCCAGCATTTT. Translation: CASSAQGAWGNQPQHF.

The chain recombines TRBV12-3 or TRBV12-4 with TRBJ2-5; no definite D call. The CDR3 length is 13 residues. V gave up 2 bases and J gave up 1 base, with 5 bases separating them. The chain's CDR3 is CASSLPVQETQYF. The DNA for the CDR3 is TGTGCCAGCAGTTTACCAGTCCAAGAGACCCAGTACTTC.

A few counts support this clonotype. The chain is built from TRBV2 and TRBJ2-7; no firm D call. The length of the CDR3 is 11 residues. The V end lost 6 bases, the J end lost 6 bases, and 9 bases lay between the germline ends. Germline lookup yields CDR1 SNHLY and CDR2 FYNNEI. The CDR3 protein is CASSSQAEQYF. CDR3 in DNA: TGTGCCAGCAGCTCCCAGGCCGAGCAGTACTTC.

The gene calls are TRBV20-1 and TRBJ1-2, with 9 bases identical to TRBD1. Germline CDR1 reads DFQATT; CDR2 reads SNEGSKA (reference sequence). This CDR3 region has 14 residues. J gave up 5 bases and V 3 bases, and 7 bases lay outside the gene matches. This CDR3 is CSASLGTGTYGYTF. Written as DNA, the CDR3 is TGCAGTGCTAGTCTAGGGACAGGGACTTATGGCTACACCTTC.

The rearrangement joins TRBV4-1 to TRBJ2-7, with D possibly being TRBD2 (5 bases). Deletions cut 0 bases from V and 2 bases from J, with 14 bases between. The CDR3 spans 16 residues. CDR1 and CDR2 (germline): MGHRA, YSYEKL. CDR3: CASSQESDSTTYEQYF. CDR3 DNA: TGCGCCAGCAGCCAAGAATCGGACTCGACTACCTACGAGCAGTACTTC.

This clonotype came up a few times. V and J are TRBV12-3 or TRBV12-4 and TRBJ2-1; no clear D. Trimming took 4 bases from V and 5 from J, leaving 6 bases between them. The CDR3 extends over 12 amino acids. DNA for the CDR3: TGTGCCAGCAGTTCGCGGAACAATGAGCAGTTCTTC. Encoded protein: CASSSRNNEQFF.

This clonotype showed up many times. V usage is TRBV4-2 and J usage is TRBJ2-3; TRBD2 might be the D (6 bases). The V end lost 2 bases, the J end lost 5 bases, and 26 bases lay between the germline ends. Looked up from germline, CDR1 is LGHNA and CDR2 is YNFKEQ. The CDR3 covers 19 residues. This CDR3 reads CASSQRLARRSKSEDTQYF. The DNA for the CDR3 is TGTGCCAGCAGCCAAAGGCTAGCGAGGAGGTCAAAGAGCGAAGATACGCAGTATTTT.

This clonotype was seen a few times. This sequence joins TRBV30 and TRBJ2-3; D perhaps matches TRBD2 (6 bases). Trimming shortened V by 4 bases and J by 8 bases, and 19 bases separated the two germline ends. This CDR3 contains 14 residues. Germline V gene sequence: CDR1 GTSNPN, CDR2 SVGIG (reference sequence). CDR3 residues: CAWTPSPGEGTQYF. The CDR3 region has the DNA TGTGCCTGGACCCCCTCCCCGGGAGAGGGTACGCAGTATTTT.

The V gene is TRBV20-1, the J gene TRBJ2-1, with TRBD1 identical over 9 bases. In germline, CDR1 is DFQATT, CDR2 SNEGSKA (reference sequence). The CDR3 has 16 residues. Unmatched junction bases numbered 7, after V lost 4 bases and J lost 0 bases. The CDR3 spells CSATAGTGHSYNEQFF. In DNA form, the CDR3 reads TGCAGTGCTACCGCCGGGACAGGGCACTCCTACAATGAGCAGTTCTTC.

This chain links TRBV15 with TRBJ2-5; TRBD1 might be the D (5 bases). Germline V gene data show CDR1 as LNHNV and CDR2 as YYDKDF (reference sequence). The CDR3 covers 15 residues. Trimming removed 4 bases from V and 2 bases from J, with 14 bases in between. CDR3 in amino acids: CATSTTDRPQETQYF. In DNA form, the CDR3 reads TGTGCCACCAGCACCACCGACAGACCTCAAGAGACCCAGTACTTC.

The chain links TRBV28 to TRBJ2-7; D gene uncertain. The germline V gene has CDR1 MDHEN and CDR2 SYDVKM. CDR3 length: 12 residues. Deletions cut 8 bases from V and 2 bases from J, with 10 bases between. CDR3 amino acids: CASASGPYEQYF. CDR3 nucleotide sequence: TGTGCCAGCGCCTCGGGTCCCTACGAGCAGTACTTC.

The chain employs TRBV10-3 and TRBJ2-7; the D gene is possibly TRBD2 (5 bases). CDR1 and CDR2 (germline): ENHRY, SYGVKD. The V and J ends lost 2 bases and 3 bases respectively, with 17 bases between them. The CDR3 is 16 residues long. The CDR3 is CAISEPAGLTDYEQYF. The CDR3 nucleotides read TGTGCCATCAGTGAGCCGGCGGGCCTAACGGACTACGAGCAGTACTTC.

This chain links TRBV4-2 with TRBJ2-1; 8 bases match TRBD1. CDR1 is LGHNA, CDR2 YNFKEQ, per germline. This CDR3 region has 17 residues. J was trimmed by 3 bases and V by 0 bases; bases with no gene match: 7. The CDR3 nucleotides read TGTGCCAGCAGCCAAGATCCTGTCAGGGGGCACTACAATGAGCAGTTCTTC. Its translation: CASSQDPVRGHYNEQFF.

The table lists this clonotype with a few counts. The chain combines TRBV18 with TRBJ1-2; D remains unclear. Trimming stripped 5 bases from V and 0 bases from J, with 7 bases between. CDR3 length: 13 amino acids. The germline V gene encodes CDR1 KGHSH and CDR2 LQKENI. The CDR3 region is CASSSQTNYGYTF. The CDR3 nucleotides are TGTGCCAGCTCATCTCAAACTAACTATGGCTACACCTTC.

This clonotype was seen more than once but under ten times. J is TRBJ1-5 and V is TRBV30; D may be TRBD1 (5 bases). The germline V gene has CDR1 GTSNPN and CDR2 SVGIG (reference sequence). The CDR3 covers 15 residues. V was trimmed by 2 bases and J by 6 bases, leaving 17 bases between them. Written as DNA, the CDR3 is TGTGCCTGGAGTTGGGACGGCCGACAAGGTCAGCCCCAGCATTTT. Translating gives CAWSWDGRQGQPQHF.

The table lists this clonotype with a count of one. At one boundary the junction diverges from the germline segment, which might be a read error. V and J are TRBV28 and TRBJ1-2; 8 bases align to TRBD1. CDR3 length: 11 amino acids. The germline V gene has CDR1 MDHEN and CDR2 SYDVKM. This chain's CDR3 is CATRDRSFPDF. DNA for the CDR3: TGTGCCACCAGGGACAGGAGTTTTCCTGACTTC.

This clonotype was counted many times. This chain joins TRBV18 and TRBJ2-5; D is ambiguous. Trimming removed 2 bases at V and 5 bases at J, with 12 bases between. From germline, CDR1 is KGHSH and CDR2 LQKENI. This CDR3 is built from 14 residues. The CDR3 DNA reads TGTGCCAGCTCACCATCCGGAATAAGGGAGACCCAGTACTTC. Translation gives CASSPSGIRETQYF.

This clonotype was found a few times. The gene calls are TRBV7-6 and TRBJ2-3; a possible D gene is TRBD2 (6 bases). Germline CDR1 and CDR2: SGHVS and FNYEAQ. This CDR3 contains 16 residues. V lost 5 bases and J 0 bases, leaving 15 bases between the germline ends. The CDR3 region is CASSPGPLASTDTQYF. CDR3 coding DNA: TGTGCCAGCAGCCCCGGACCACTAGCAAGCACAGATACGCAGTATTTT.

This clonotype appeared many times. This chain joins TRBV29-1 and TRBJ1-1; D gene uncertain. This CDR3 is 13 amino acids long. The germline gives CDR1 SQVTM, CDR2 ANQGSEA. The V end was cut by 6 bases, the J end by 4 bases, with 15 bases between. The CDR3 protein is CSVVTQGGTEAFF. For the CDR3, the DNA is TGCAGCGTCGTGACTCAAGGCGGCACTGAAGCTTTCTTT.

V usage is TRBV20-1 and J usage is TRBJ2-7, with D possibly being TRBD1 or TRBD2 (5 bases each). Between the trimmed V and J ends, which lost 6 bases and 2 bases, there was a span of 14 bases. CDR3 length: 13 amino acids. The V gene's germline CDR1 is DFQATT and CDR2 SNEGSKA (reference sequence). CDR3 bases: TGCAGTGCGGGACCCCAAGGACCCTACGAGCAGTACTTC. Its translation: CSAGPQGPYEQYF.

The chain combines TRBV7-3 with TRBJ1-1; D remains unclear. This CDR3 contains 15 residues. CDR1 and CDR2 from the germline V gene are SGHTA and FQGTGA. Trimming cost V 2 bases and J 4 bases, with 14 bases left between them. CDR3 sequence reads: CASSLGPGRSTEAFF. The CDR3 DNA follows: TGTGCCAGCAGCTTAGGTCCGGGAAGGAGCACTGAAGCTTTCTTT.